The sequence of this T cell receptor beta chain was determined in a study of a mutant IDH1 vaccine in newly diagnosed glioma. Study information: Treated patients showed a male proportion of 62.5%, a female proportion of around 38%, and a mean age of around 39 years. Beforehand, treatment had been radiotherapy, temozolomide, or both; the majority received both.

Time point specified: baseline, week 1 (first vaccination visit). Treatment reported: pre-vaccination baseline after standard-of-care therapy. Donor tumors were new WHO grade 3 or 4 IDH1-mutant, ATRX-lost astrocytomas. Trimming cost V 5 bases and J 0 bases, with 16 bases left between them. This CDR3 is 17 amino acids long. Germline CDR1 is MNHEY and CDR2 is SMNVEV (reference sequence). Clones were read by immunoSEQ multiplex PCR, and TCRdb kept only the in-frame ones, dropping some. The table includes about 34,000 clones, about 80% detected once. The TCR was taken from a man aged 45-65 years with glioma. Some clones in this sample may be carry-over from other donors' samples. The chain uses TRBV27 and TRBJ2-2, with D hard to call. The material sequenced was peripheral blood mononuclear cells (PBMCs), taken from a glioma patient treated with radiotherapy, temozolomide or both. The CDR3 region is CASSPTLQFTNTGELFF. CDR3 bases: TGTGCCAGCAGTCCAACACTACAGTTCACGAACACCGGGGAGCTGTTTTTT.